The TCR beta chain under discussion was sequenced for a study of T cells in Graves' hyperthyroidism and ophthalmopathy. Comment on this clonotype: A much larger clonotype is one base distant, so this may be a read error.

Researchers took RNA transcripts and amplified the TCR beta CDR3 regions from them. The study used the HTBI primer set for a first-round RT-PCR of the TCR CDR3. TCRdb recomputed calls from the multiplex PCR reads with MiXCR, one row per CDR3 protein. Here the sample spans about 480,000 distinct CDR3 sequences, under 15% being singletons. Over 18 months, lack of ophthalmopathy progression marked Graves' hyperthyroidism as stable. V lost 4 bases to trimming and J lost 4 bases, with 11 bases between them. The CDR3 spans 13 residues. Germline CDR1 is SGHRS and CDR2 is YFSETQ. The source material was blood. The chain has TRBV5-1 and TRBJ1-1; D is uncertain. The source of this sequence is a woman aged 18-29 years with Graves' hyperthyroidism. The CDR3 DNA is TGCGCCAGCAGCGCGAAGATGAGCACTGAAGCTTTCTTT. Amino acid sequence: CASSAKMSTEAFF.